The 28 T cell receptor beta chains reported below all come from one sample, sequenced in a study of T cell responses to AZD1222 COVID-19 vaccine. Some clones are missing from TCRdb's copy, which holds only in-frame ones; the method was immunoSEQ multiplex PCR. This repertoire shows around 99,000 clones, roughly nine tenths found once; its top ten account for around 8.3%. This specimen consisted of peripheral blood, obtained 28 days after the second AZD1222 dose. Every receptor here comes from an adult who received the AZD1222 COVID-19 vaccine.

The gene calls are TRBV7-2 and TRBJ2-1; unclear D gene. The V gene's germline CDR1 is SGHTA and CDR2 FQGNSA. V was shortened by 6 bases and J by 3 bases, with 15 bases between the two germline ends. The CDR3 sequence is 15 residues long. CDR3 sequence: CASRTPGEHYNEQFF. CDR3 DNA sequence: TGTGCCAGCAGGACACCGGGCGAACACTACAATGAGCAGTTCTTC.

The chain is built from TRBV28 and TRBJ2-7; TRBD2 matches 9 bases. CDR1 is MDHEN and CDR2 is SYDVKM in the germline V gene. The CDR3 runs 15 residues. The J segment lost 2 bases and the V segment lost 2 bases, leaving 4 bases of the junction unmatched. CDR3 sequence: CASSLASGAAYEQYF. Here the CDR3 DNA reads TGTGCCAGCAGTTTAGCTAGCGGGGCCGCCTACGAGCAGTACTTC.

The V and J genes are TRBV9 and TRBJ1-1; D gene uncertain. This CDR3 comprises 12 residues. The V gene lost 4 bases and the J gene lost 4 bases, with 8 bases spanning the gap. CDR1 is SGDLS, CDR2 YYNGEE, per germline. The CDR3 here is CASSPWGTEAFF. The CDR3 DNA reads TGTGCCAGCAGCCCTTGGGGCACTGAAGCTTTCTTT.

This chain connects TRBV28 to TRBJ1-2; 7 positions agree with TRBD1. Germline V gene data show CDR1 as MDHEN and CDR2 as SYDVKM. With V trimmed by 11 bases and J by 1 base, 4 bases remained unmatched. This CDR3 contains 12 residues. This CDR3 reads CAGGQLNYGYTF. The CDR3 nucleotides are TGTGCCGGGGGACAGCTTAACTATGGCTACACCTTC.

V usage is TRBV6-2 or TRBV6-3 and J usage is TRBJ1-4; a weak D match, TRBD1 (5 bases). This CDR3 has 12 residues. Trimming pared 4 bases from V and 8 bases from J, leaving 8 bases between. Germline lookup yields CDR1 MNHEY and CDR2 SVGEGT. This chain's CDR3 is CASSFGGEKLFF. CDR3 in DNA: TGTGCCAGCAGTTTCGGGGGAGAAAAACTGTTTTTT.

This chain links TRBV11-2 with TRBJ1-1; 7 bases agree with TRBD1. The germline gives CDR1 SGHAT, CDR2 FQNNGV. CDR3 size: 14 residues. The trim removed 5 bases at V and 2 bases at J, leaving 5 bases unmatched. The CDR3, as DNA: TGTGCCAGCAGCCCTAGGACAGGTAACACTGAAGCTTTCTTT. Amino acid sequence: CASSPRTGNTEAFF.

The J gene is TRBJ2-3, the V gene TRBV5-4, with 8 bases fitting TRBD1. After removal of 0 bases from V and 4 bases from J, the junction contained 1 base not matched to a gene. Germline CDR1 is SGHNT and CDR2 is YYREEE (reference sequence). This CDR3 contains 14 residues. The CDR3 DNA reads TGTGCCAGCAGCTTGGGGACAGGGCCAGATACGCAGTATTTT. Protein product: CASSLGTGPDTQYF.

This chain uses TRBV28 with TRBJ2-6; TRBD1 agrees at 7 bases. This CDR3 contains 16 residues. After removal of 5 bases from V and 5 bases from J, the junction contained 9 bases not matched to a gene. In germline, CDR1 is MDHEN, CDR2 SYDVKM. In nucleotides, the CDR3 is TGTGCCAGCAGTCGGGACAGCGGTGGTAGGGCCAACGTCCTGACTTTC. Amino acids: CASSRDSGGRANVLTF.

The chain recombines TRBV21-1 with TRBJ1-5; TRBD1, the table's D call, was not compared with the DNA. TRBV21-1 is assigned pseudogene status. The CDR3 sequence is 21 residues long. CDR3 DNA: TGTGCCAGCAGATTCCGGGACAGGGAAGGCCTATCGGGGCATAGCAATCAGCCCCAGCATTTT. Its protein product is CASRFRDREGLSGHSNQPQHF.

The rearrangement uses TRBV6-1 and TRBJ2-3; D possibly corresponds to TRBD1 (5 bases). V was cut by 1 base and J by 3 bases, with 8 bases left in between. The CDR3 has 14 residues. Germline V gene data show CDR1 as MNHNS and CDR2 as SASEGT. CDR3 residues: CASSEGRTTDTQYF. In nucleotides, the CDR3 is TGTGCCAGCAGTGAAGGCAGGACAACAGATACGCAGTATTTT.

The chain links TRBV18 to TRBJ2-2; D may correspond to TRBD1 or TRBD2 (5 bases each). Trimming took off 3 bases at V and 6 bases at J, with 8 bases between the two ends. CDR1 and CDR2 from the germline V gene are KGHSH and LQKENI. This CDR3 region has 13 residues. The CDR3 coding sequence is TGTGCCAGCTCACCGCAGGGACCCGGGGAGCTGTTTTTT. Residues: CASSPQGPGELFF.

This rearrangement joins TRBV7-8 to TRBJ2-1, with D possibly being TRBD2 (6 bases). Germline lookup yields CDR1 SGHVS and CDR2 FQNEAQ. V was clipped by 1 base and J by 10 bases, with 20 bases between them. The CDR3 length is 16 residues. CDR3 DNA sequence: TGTGCCAGCAGCTTAGGGTACGGACTAAGAGTAAGGGAGCAGTTCTTC. This encodes CASSLGYGLRVREQFF. Combining the CDR3 with reference TRBV7-8 and TRBJ2-1 gives the whole variable domain GAGVSQSPRYKVAKRGQDVALRCDPISGHVSLFWYQQALGQGPEFLTYFQNEAQLDKSGLPSDRFFAERPEGSVSTLKIQRTQQEDSAVYLCASSLGYGLRVREQFFGPGTRLTVL.

The V and J genes are TRBV12-5 and TRBJ2-5, with a weak D call TRBD1 (5 bases). This CDR3 has 13 amino acids. Deletions cut 6 bases from V and 1 base from J, with 9 bases between. Germline CDR1 and CDR2: LGHNT and FRNRAP. CDR3 sequence: CASGSDTQETQYF. For the CDR3, the DNA is TGTGCTAGTGGCTCGGACACCCAAGAGACCCAGTACTTC.

The rearrangement uses TRBV6-1 and TRBJ2-5; 10 nucleotides align to TRBD1. CDR1 and CDR2 (germline): MNHNS, SASEGT. This CDR3 has 16 amino acids. With V trimmed by 1 base and J by 5 bases, 7 bases remained unmatched. CDR3 residues: CASSEVGGTGAETQYF. DNA of the CDR3: TGTGCCAGCAGTGAAGTGGGGGGGACAGGGGCCGAGACCCAGTACTTC.

The chain has TRBV6-2 or TRBV6-3 and TRBJ1-4, with a weak D call TRBD1 (5 bases). CDR1 is MNHEY, CDR2 SVGEGT, per germline. There are 13 residues in the CDR3. V dropped 2 bases and J dropped 7 bases, with 8 bases sitting between them. The DNA of the CDR3 is TGTGCCAGCAGTTACAGGGACCTTGAAAAACTGTTTTTT. As protein: CASSYRDLEKLFF.

The V call is TRBV5-6, the J call TRBJ1-2; D remains unclear. Germline CDR1 is SGHDT and CDR2 is YYEEEE. V lost 0 bases, J lost 4 bases, and 10 bases lay in between. The CDR3 contains 14 residues. The CDR3 nucleotides are TGTGCCAGCAGCTTGGGCCTGGGAGGCTATGGCTACACCTTC. Amino acids: CASSLGLGGYGYTF.

The J gene is TRBJ1-5, the V gene TRBV19; no reliable D call. This CDR3 spans 15 amino acids. Germline V gene sequence: CDR1 LNHDA, CDR2 SQIVND (reference sequence). Trimming removed 5 bases from V and 2 bases from J, with 13 bases in between. The DNA of the CDR3 is TGTGCCAGTAGTTGGATAGGGAGCGGCAATCAGCCCCAGCATTTT. It yields the protein CASSWIGSGNQPQHF.

The chain combines TRBV5-1 with TRBJ2-5, with a tentative D call TRBD1 (6 bases). The CDR3 totals 16 residues. Germline CDR1 is SGHRS and CDR2 is YFSETQ. V shed 1 base and J shed 2 bases, with 15 bases lying between them. CDR3 DNA sequence: TGCGCCAGCAGCTTGTCGGGCAGGGGCGGACAAGAGACCCAGTACTTC. This sequence encodes CASSLSGRGGQETQYF.

The chain recombines TRBV19 with TRBJ2-2, with no clear D. With 6 bases removed from V and 2 bases from J, the gap between germline ends came to 7 bases. The CDR3 spans 13 residues. CDR1 and CDR2 (germline): LNHDA, SQIVND (reference sequence). CDR3 nucleotide sequence: TGTGCCAGTAGGCACGACAACACCGGGGAGCTGTTTTTT. Amino acids: CASRHDNTGELFF.

This chain links TRBV7-8 with TRBJ1-1; D remains unclear. The CDR3 runs 14 residues. From germline, CDR1 is SGHVS and CDR2 FQNEAQ. The V and J ends lost 5 bases and 1 base respectively, with 11 bases between them. CDR3 coding DNA: TGTGCCAGCAGCAGGACGGAGTCGAACACTGAAGCTTTCTTT. This sequence encodes CASSRTESNTEAFF.

This chain uses TRBV5-6 with TRBJ1-3; perhaps TRBD1 as D (6 bases). Per the germline V gene, CDR1 is SGHDT and CDR2 is YYEEEE. The CDR3 consists of 15 residues. V lost 1 base and J 0 bases, leaving 8 bases between the germline ends. This CDR3 reads CASSLRDISGNTIYF. The CDR3 DNA reads TGTGCCAGCAGCTTGCGGGACATCTCTGGAAACACCATATATTTT.

The V gene is TRBV10-1, the J gene TRBJ2-3, with a tentative D call TRBD2 (6 bases). There are 15 residues in the CDR3. Between the trimmed V and J ends, which lost 8 bases and 0 bases, there was a span of 15 bases. Germline CDR1 is WNHNN and CDR2 is SYGVQD (reference sequence). The CDR3 spells CASSTGTSSTDTQYF. CDR3 nucleotide sequence: TGCGCCAGCTCTACTGGGACTTCCAGCACAGATACGCAGTATTTT.

This clone was seen more than once but under ten times. V and J are TRBV2 and TRBJ1-5, with D possibly being TRBD1 (5 bases). The CDR3 is 14 residues long. CDR1 is SNHLY and CDR2 is FYNNEI in the germline V gene. V was clipped by 7 bases and J by 3 bases, with 13 bases between them. CDR3 sequence reads: CASKVGTDNQPQHF. In DNA form, the CDR3 reads TGTGCCAGCAAGGTAGGGACTGACAATCAGCCCCAGCATTTT.

The chain joins TRBV30 to TRBJ2-5; D not certain. From germline, CDR1 is GTSNPN and CDR2 SVGIG (reference sequence). This CDR3 region has 13 residues. Deletions cut 4 bases from V and 5 bases from J, with 14 bases between. The CDR3 loop is CAWKSRFGETQYF. In nucleotides, the CDR3 is TGTGCCTGGAAATCGCGGTTCGGGGAGACCCAGTACTTC.

This sequence joins TRBV7-2 and TRBJ2-7; 11 positions agree with TRBD2. V dropped 2 bases and J dropped 3; count of bases not matched to a gene: 6. Germline assignment: CDR1 SGHTA and CDR2 FQGNSA. The CDR3 has 16 residues. CDR3 protein: CASSLIAGGPRYEQYF. In nucleotides, the CDR3 is TGTGCCAGCAGCTTAATAGCGGGAGGGCCCCGCTACGAGCAGTACTTC. The full variable domain, its missing parts supplied by reference TRBV7-2 and TRBJ2-7, is GAGVSQSPSNKVTEKGKDVELRCDPISGHTALYWYRQSLGQGLEFLIYFQGNSAPDKSGLPSDRFSAERTGGSVSTLTIQRTQQEDSAVYLCASSLIAGGPRYEQYFGPGTRLTVT.

The chain uses TRBV6-2 or TRBV6-3 and TRBJ2-7; 10 bases match TRBD2. V lost 5 bases and J lost 2; bases outside the gene matches: 12. The CDR3 consists of 17 residues. Germline V gene sequence: CDR1 MNHEY, CDR2 SVGEGT. CDR3 nucleotide sequence: TGTGCCAGCAGTCCCGGACTAGCGGAGGCTTATACCTACGAGCAGTACTTC. Its protein product is CASSPGLAEAYTYEQYF.

This clone has more than one count but fewer than ten. V and J are TRBV11-2 and TRBJ2-7; maybe TRBD2 (6 bases). Germline assignment: CDR1 SGHAT and CDR2 FQNNGV. This CDR3 region has 15 residues. Trimming removed 11 bases from V and 0 bases from J, with 20 bases in between. CDR3 DNA sequence: TGTGCCTCCGCGCCTCGGGGGTCCCCCTCCTACGAGCAGTACTTC. It specifies CASAPRGSPSYEQYF.

The CDR3: CASSISGFSQPQHF. CDR3 nucleotide sequence: TGTGCCAGTAGTATCTCAGGGTTTAGCCAGCCCCAGCATTTT. The rearrangement uses TRBV19 and TRBJ1-5, with D perhaps TRBD1 (5 bases). The V gene's germline CDR1 is LNHDA and CDR2 SQIVND (reference sequence). The CDR3 has 14 amino acids. Trimming stripped 3 bases from V and 7 bases from J, with 13 bases between.